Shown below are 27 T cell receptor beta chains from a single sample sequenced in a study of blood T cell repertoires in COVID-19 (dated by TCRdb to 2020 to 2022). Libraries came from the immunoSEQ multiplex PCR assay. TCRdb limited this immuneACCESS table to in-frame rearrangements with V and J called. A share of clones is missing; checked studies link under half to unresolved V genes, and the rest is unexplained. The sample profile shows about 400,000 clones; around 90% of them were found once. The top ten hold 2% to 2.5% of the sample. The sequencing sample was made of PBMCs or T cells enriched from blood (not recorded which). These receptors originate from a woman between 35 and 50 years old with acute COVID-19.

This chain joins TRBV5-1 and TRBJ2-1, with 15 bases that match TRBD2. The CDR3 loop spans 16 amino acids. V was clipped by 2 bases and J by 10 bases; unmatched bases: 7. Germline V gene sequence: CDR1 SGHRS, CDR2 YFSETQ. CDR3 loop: CASSLGLAGGPREQFF. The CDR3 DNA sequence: TGCGCCAGCAGCTTAGGACTAGCGGGGGGGCCCCGGGAGCAGTTCTTC.

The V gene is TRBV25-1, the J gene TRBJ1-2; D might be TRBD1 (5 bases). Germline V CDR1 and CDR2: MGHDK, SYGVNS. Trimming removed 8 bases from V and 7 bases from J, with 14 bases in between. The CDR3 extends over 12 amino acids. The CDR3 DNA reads TGTGCCAGCTTCAGGGCCTCCCTTGGCTACACCTTC. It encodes CASFRASLGYTF.

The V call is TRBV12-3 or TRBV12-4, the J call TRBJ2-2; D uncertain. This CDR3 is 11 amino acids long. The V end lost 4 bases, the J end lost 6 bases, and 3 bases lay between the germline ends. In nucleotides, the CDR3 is TGTGCCAGCAGTTACTCCGGGGAGCTGTTTTTT. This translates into CASSYSGELFF.

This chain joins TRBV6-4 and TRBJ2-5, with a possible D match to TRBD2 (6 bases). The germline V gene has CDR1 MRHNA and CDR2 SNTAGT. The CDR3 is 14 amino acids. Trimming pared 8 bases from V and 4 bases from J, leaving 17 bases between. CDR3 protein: CASAPTSGGETQYF. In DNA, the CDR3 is TGTGCCAGCGCTCCGACTAGTGGGGGAGAGACCCAGTACTTC.

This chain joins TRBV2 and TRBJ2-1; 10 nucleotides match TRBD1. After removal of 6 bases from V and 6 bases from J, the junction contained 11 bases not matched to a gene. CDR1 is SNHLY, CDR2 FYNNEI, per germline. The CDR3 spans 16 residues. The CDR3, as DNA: TGTGCCAGCAGGACCCAATCGGGACAGGGGTCCAATGAGCAGTTCTTC. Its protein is CASRTQSGQGSNEQFF.

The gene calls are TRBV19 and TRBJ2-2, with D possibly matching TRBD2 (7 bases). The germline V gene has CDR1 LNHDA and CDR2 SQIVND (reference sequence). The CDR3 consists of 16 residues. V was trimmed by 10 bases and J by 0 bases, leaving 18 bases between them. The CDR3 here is CATGGLITANTGELFF. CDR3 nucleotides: TGTGCCACCGGGGGGCTGATCACAGCGAACACCGGGGAGCTGTTTTTT.

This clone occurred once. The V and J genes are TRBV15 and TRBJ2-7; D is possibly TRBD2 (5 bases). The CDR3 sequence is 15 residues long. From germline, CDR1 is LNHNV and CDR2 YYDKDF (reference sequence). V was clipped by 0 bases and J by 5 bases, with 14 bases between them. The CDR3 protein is CATSRDPPFGDEQYF. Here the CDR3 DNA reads TGTGCCACCAGCAGAGACCCTCCATTCGGGGACGAGCAGTACTTC.

CDR3 nucleotides: TGTGCCAGTAGCACCAGGGGCGACTATGGCTACACCTTC. This sequence encodes CASSTRGDYGYTF. The genes are TRBV19 and TRBJ1-2, with D maybe TRBD1 (6 bases). The CDR3 has 13 amino acids. Germline V CDR1 and CDR2: LNHDA, SQIVND (reference sequence). V shed 6 bases and J shed 3 bases, with 11 bases lying between them.

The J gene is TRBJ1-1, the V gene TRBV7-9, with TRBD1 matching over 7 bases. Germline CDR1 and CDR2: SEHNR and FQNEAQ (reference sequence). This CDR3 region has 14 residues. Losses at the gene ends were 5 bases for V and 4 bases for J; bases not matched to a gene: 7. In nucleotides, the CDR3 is TGTGCCAGCAGCCTAAACAGGGGTATCACTGAAGCTTTCTTT. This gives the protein CASSLNRGITEAFF. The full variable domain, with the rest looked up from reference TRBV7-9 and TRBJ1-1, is DTGVSQNPRHKITKRGQNVTFRCDPISEHNRLYWYRQTLGQGPEFLTYFQNEAQLEKSRLLSDRFSAERPKGSFSTLEIQRTEQGDSAMYLCASSLNRGITEAFFGQGTRLTVV.

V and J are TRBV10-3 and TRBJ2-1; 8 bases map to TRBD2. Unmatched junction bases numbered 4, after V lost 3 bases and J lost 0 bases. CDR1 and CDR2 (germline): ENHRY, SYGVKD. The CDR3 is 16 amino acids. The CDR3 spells CAISDRGGLSYNEQFF. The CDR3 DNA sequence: TGTGCCATCAGTGATCGGGGGGGCCTCTCCTACAATGAGCAGTTCTTC.

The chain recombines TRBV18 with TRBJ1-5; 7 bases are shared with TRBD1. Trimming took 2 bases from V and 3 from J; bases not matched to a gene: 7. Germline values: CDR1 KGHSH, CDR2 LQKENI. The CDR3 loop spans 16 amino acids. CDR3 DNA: TGTGCCAGCTCACCAAACGCAGGGGGTACCAATCAGCCCCAGCATTTT. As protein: CASSPNAGGTNQPQHF.

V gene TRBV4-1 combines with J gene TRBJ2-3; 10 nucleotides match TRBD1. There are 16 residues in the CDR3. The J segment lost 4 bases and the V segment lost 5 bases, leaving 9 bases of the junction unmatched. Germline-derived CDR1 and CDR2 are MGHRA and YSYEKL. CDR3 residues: CASSNPGQGWADTQYF. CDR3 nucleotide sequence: TGCGCCAGCAGCAACCCGGGACAGGGGTGGGCAGATACGCAGTATTTT.

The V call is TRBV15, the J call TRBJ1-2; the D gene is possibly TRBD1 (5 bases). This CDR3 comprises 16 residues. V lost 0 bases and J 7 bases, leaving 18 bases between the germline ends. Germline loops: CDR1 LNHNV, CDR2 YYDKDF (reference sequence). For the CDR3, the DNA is TGTGCCACCAGCAGAGATAAGGAGGGACGCGGGGTTGGCTACACCTTC. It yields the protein CATSRDKEGRGVGYTF.

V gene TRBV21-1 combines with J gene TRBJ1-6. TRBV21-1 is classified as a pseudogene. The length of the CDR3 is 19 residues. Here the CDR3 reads CASSKVWRGRPPSNSPLHF. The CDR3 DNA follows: TGTGCCAGCAGCAAAGTTTGGAGGGGCCGACCCCCTTCTAATTCACCCCTCCACTTT.

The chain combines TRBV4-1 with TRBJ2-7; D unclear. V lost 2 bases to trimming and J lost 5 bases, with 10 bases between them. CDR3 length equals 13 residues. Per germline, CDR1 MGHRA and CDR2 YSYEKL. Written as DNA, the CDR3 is TGCGCCAGCAGCCAACCTTATGGGCACGAGCAGTACTTC. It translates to CASSQPYGHEQYF.

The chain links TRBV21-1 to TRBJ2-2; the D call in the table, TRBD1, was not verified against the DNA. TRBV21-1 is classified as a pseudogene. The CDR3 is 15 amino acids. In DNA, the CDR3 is TGTGCCAGCAGATTTTTACAGGGTGTAACCGGGGAGCTGTTTTTT. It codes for CASRFLQGVTGELFF.

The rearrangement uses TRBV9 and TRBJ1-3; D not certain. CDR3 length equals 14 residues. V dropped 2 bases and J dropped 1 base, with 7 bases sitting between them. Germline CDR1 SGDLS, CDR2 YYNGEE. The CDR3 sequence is CASSVYGSGNTIYF. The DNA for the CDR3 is TGTGCCAGCAGCGTTTACGGGTCTGGAAACACCATATATTTT.

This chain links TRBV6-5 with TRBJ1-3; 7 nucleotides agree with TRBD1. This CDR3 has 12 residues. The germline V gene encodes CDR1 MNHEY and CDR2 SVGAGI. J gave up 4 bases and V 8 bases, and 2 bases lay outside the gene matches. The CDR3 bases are TGTGCCAGCCTGGACAGGGGAAACACCATATATTTT. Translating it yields CASLDRGNTIYF.

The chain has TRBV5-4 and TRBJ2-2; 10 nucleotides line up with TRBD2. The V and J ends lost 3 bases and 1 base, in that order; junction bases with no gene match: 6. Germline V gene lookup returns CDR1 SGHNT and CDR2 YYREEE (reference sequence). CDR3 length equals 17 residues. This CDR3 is CASSSGASGGNTGELFF. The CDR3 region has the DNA TGTGCCAGCAGCTCAGGGGCTAGCGGGGGGAACACCGGGGAGCTGTTTTTT.

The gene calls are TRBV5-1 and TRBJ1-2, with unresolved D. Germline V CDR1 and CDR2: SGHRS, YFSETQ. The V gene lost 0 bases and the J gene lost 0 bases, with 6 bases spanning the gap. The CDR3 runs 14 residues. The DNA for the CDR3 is TGCGCCAGCAGCTTGGACAGCACTAACTATGGCTACACCTTC. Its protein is CASSLDSTNYGYTF. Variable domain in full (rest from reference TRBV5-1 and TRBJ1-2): KAGVTQTPRYLIKTRGQQVTLSCSPISGHRSVSWYQQTPGQGLQFLFEYFSETQRNKGNFPGRFSGRQFSNSRSEMNVSTLELGDSALYLCASSLDSTNYGYTFGSGTRLTVV.

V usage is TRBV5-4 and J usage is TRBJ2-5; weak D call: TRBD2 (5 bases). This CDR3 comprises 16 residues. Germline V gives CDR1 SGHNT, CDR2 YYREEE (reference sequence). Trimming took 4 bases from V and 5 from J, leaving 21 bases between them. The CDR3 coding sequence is TGTGCCAGCAGCGTCATTGCCCCTCCAGGCGGGGAGACCCAGTACTTC. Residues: CASSVIAPPGGETQYF.

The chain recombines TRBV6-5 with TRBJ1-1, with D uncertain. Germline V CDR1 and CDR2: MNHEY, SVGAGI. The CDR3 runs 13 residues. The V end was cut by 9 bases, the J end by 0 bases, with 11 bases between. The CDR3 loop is CASRGGMNTEAFF. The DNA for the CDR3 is TGTGCCAGTCGGGGTGGAATGAACACTGAAGCTTTCTTT.

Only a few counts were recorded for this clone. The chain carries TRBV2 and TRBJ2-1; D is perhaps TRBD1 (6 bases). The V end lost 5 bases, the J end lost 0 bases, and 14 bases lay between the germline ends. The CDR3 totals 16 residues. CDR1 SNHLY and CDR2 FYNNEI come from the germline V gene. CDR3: CASSSRGISSYNEQFF. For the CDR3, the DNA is TGTGCCAGCAGTAGCAGGGGAATTAGCTCCTACAATGAGCAGTTCTTC.

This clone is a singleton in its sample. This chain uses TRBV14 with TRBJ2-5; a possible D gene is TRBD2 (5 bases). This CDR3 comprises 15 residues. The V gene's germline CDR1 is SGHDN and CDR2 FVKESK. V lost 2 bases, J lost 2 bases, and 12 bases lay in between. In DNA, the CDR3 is TGTGCCAGCAGCCAATGGGCGGGCAAGCAAGAGACCCAGTACTTC. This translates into CASSQWAGKQETQYF.

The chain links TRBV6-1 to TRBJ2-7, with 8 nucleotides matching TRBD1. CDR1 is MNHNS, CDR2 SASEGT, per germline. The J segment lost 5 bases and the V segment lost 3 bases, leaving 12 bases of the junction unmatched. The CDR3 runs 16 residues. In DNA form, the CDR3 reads TGTGCCAGCAGTGATTTGGGGGGCGCAGGGGGCAACGAGCAGTACTTC. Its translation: CASSDLGGAGGNEQYF.

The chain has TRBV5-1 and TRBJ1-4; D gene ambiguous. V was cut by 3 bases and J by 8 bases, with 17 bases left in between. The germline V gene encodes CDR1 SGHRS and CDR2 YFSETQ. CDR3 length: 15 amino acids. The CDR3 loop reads CASSSGISWEEKLFF. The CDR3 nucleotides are TGCGCCAGCAGCTCCGGGATCTCCTGGGAAGAAAAACTGTTTTTT.

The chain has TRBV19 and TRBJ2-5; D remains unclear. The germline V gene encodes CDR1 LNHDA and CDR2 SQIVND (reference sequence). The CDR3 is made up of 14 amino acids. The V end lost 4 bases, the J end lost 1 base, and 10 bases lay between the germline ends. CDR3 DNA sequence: TGTGCCAGTAGTACTTCGACACTCCAAGAGACCCAGTACTTC. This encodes CASSTSTLQETQYF.